A single sample gave rise to the 11 T cell receptor beta chains below, sequenced in a study of T cell changes during pregnancy in multiple sclerosis. The data were produced by immunoSEQ multiplex PCR, yet TCRdb's version contains in-frame clones alone and is incomplete. The data hold 45,000 to 60,000 clones, with 91% observed a single time. Sequences were derived from peripheral blood, sampled after pregnancy. These receptors came from a female donor in good health, enrolled as a control in a pregnancy study.

The genes are TRBV5-8 and TRBJ1-5; D might be TRBD1 (6 bases). The CDR3 is made up of 18 amino acids. V lost 3 bases, J lost 2 bases, and 21 bases lay in between. The germline V gene encodes CDR1 SGHTS and CDR2 YDEGEE. The CDR3 reads CASSSTRSGERGNQPQHF. The CDR3 nucleotides are TGTGCCAGCAGCTCAACCAGATCAGGGGAAAGGGGCAATCAGCCCCAGCATTTT.

The J gene is TRBJ2-7, the V gene TRBV2, with TRBD2 matching 12 bases. The CDR3 loop spans 14 amino acids. J lost 7 bases, V lost 5 bases, and 6 bases had no gene match. Germline V gene sequence: CDR1 SNHLY, CDR2 FYNNEI. The chain's CDR3 is CASSTGLAGYEQYF. As DNA, the CDR3 is TGTGCCAGCAGTACCGGACTAGCGGGGTATGAGCAGTACTTC.

The genes are TRBV28 and TRBJ2-4, with TRBD1 matching over 12 bases. The V gene's germline CDR1 is MDHEN and CDR2 SYDVKM. V was pared by 5 bases and J by 9 bases, with 11 bases of the junction left unmatched. CDR3 length equals 16 residues. CDR3 DNA sequence: TGTGCCAGCAGTCCTCCCGGGACAGGGGGCAAAGGCATTCAGTACTTC. Translated: CASSPPGTGGKGIQYF.

The rearrangement uses TRBV2 and TRBJ1-3, with a tentative D call TRBD1 (5 bases). Trimming cost V 4 bases and J 0 bases, with 7 bases left between them. The CDR3 loop spans 14 amino acids. The germline gives CDR1 SNHLY, CDR2 FYNNEI. The CDR3 spells CASSVDTSGNTIYF. The CDR3 DNA follows: TGTGCCAGCAGTGTGGACACCTCTGGAAACACCATATATTTT.

V gene TRBV5-1 combines with J gene TRBJ1-2; 7 bases line up with TRBD1. CDR1 is SGHRS and CDR2 is YFSETQ in the germline V gene. The CDR3 contains 16 residues. The V gene end was trimmed by 0 bases and the J gene end by 6 bases; junction bases not matched to a gene: 11. In DNA form, the CDR3 reads TGCGCCAGCAGCTTGGCCGCAGGGGGTACCTCCGATGGCTACACCTTC. Translating gives CASSLAAGGTSDGYTF.

The rearrangement uses TRBV7-2 and TRBJ2-6; D perhaps matches TRBD1 (5 bases). CDR1 is SGHTA and CDR2 is FQGNSA in the germline V gene. V lost 3 bases and J lost 4, with 10 bases in between. The CDR3 consists of 15 residues. The CDR3 DNA sequence: TGTGCCAGCAGCTTTGTTGGGGCGGGGGCCAACGTCCTGACTTTC. This encodes CASSFVGAGANVLTF.

The chain is built from TRBV5-1 and TRBJ1-2; 8 bases are shared with TRBD1. Germline values: CDR1 SGHRS, CDR2 YFSETQ. The ends lost 4 bases at V and 8 bases at J; junction bases unmatched: 7. The CDR3 loop spans 13 amino acids. The CDR3 DNA reads TGCGCCAGCAGCGCTTCAGGGGGCAGCGGCTACACCTTC. Translated, it gives CASSASGGSGYTF. The variable domain in full, with the rest retrieved from reference TRBV5-1 and TRBJ1-2, is KAGVTQTPRYLIKTRGQQVTLSCSPISGHRSVSWYQQTPGQGLQFLFEYFSETQRNKGNFPGRFSGRQFSNSRSEMNVSTLELGDSALYLCASSASGGSGYTFGSGTRLTVV.

The CDR3 spells CASSQQEGENTEAFF. Here the CDR3 DNA reads TGTGCCAGCAGCCAACAAGAGGGGGAGAACACTGAAGCTTTCTTT. This chain links TRBV7-6 with TRBJ1-1, with D possibly matching TRBD1 (6 bases). The CDR3 sequence is 15 residues long. In germline, CDR1 is SGHVS, CDR2 FNYEAQ. V shed 5 bases and J shed 1 base, with 14 bases lying between them.

This clone has a single count. The J gene is TRBJ1-1, the V gene TRBV27; D is unclear. CDR3 size: 16 residues. V was cut by 6 bases and J by 4 bases, with 21 bases left in between. In germline, CDR1 is MNHEY, CDR2 SMNVEV (reference sequence). The CDR3, as DNA: TGTGCCAGCAGGCCCCCCGGGATGGGGTTTACCACTGAAGCTTTCTTT. This codes for CASRPPGMGFTTEAFF.

V is TRBV6-4 and J is TRBJ2-3; the match to TRBD2 covers 12 bases. The V gene end was trimmed by 4 bases and the J gene end by 1 base; junction bases not matched to a gene: 0. Germline V lookup: CDR1 MRHNA, CDR2 SNTAGT. The CDR3 sequence is 15 residues long. CDR3 sequence: CASSGTSGGTDTQYF. The DNA of the CDR3 is TGTGCCAGCAGTGGGACTAGCGGGGGCACAGATACGCAGTATTTT.

The genes are TRBV6-6 and TRBJ2-5; D unresolved. The CDR3 loop spans 15 amino acids. The V gene lost 5 bases and the J gene lost 2 bases, with 15 bases spanning the gap. CDR1 is MNHNY and CDR2 is SVGAGI in the germline V gene (reference sequence). The CDR3 nucleotides are TGTGCCAGCAGTAGCCGAGGCAGCCCACAAGAGACCCAGTACTTC. It is translated as CASSSRGSPQETQYF.